This T cell receptor beta chain came from a study of cytomegalovirus exposure and HLA in healthy donors. Findings and caveats of the study: Earlier analysis looked at TCR beta V segments, and most were productive about 87% or about 30% of the time. In a later analysis, most CMV-associated TCR beta chains appeared HLA-restricted. Some V segments, including TRBV6-2 and TRBV6-3, were excluded as indistinguishable.

CDR3 length: 16 residues. Trimming cost V 6 bases and J 2 bases; bases outside gene matches: 10. Germline-derived CDR1 and CDR2 are MRHNA and SNTAGT. This clone was seen only a few times. Antigen: not known. The study ran its PCR with 60 Vbeta and 13 Jbeta primers. Sequencing used immunoSEQ multiplex PCR; TCRdb keeps in-frame clones, though not all of them. The sample lists approximately 190,000 clones, 70% occurring once. Sequencing was performed on PBMCs. This chain connects TRBV6-4 to TRBJ2-3; 8 positions match TRBD2. This TCR was sampled from a man aged 35-49 years in good health and CMV-seropositive. This CDR3 is CASRPDRGGSTDTQYF. In DNA, the CDR3 is TGTGCCAGCAGGCCGGATCGGGGGGGCTCCACAGATACGCAGTATTTT.